The clone carrying this T cell receptor beta chain has more than one count but fewer than ten. Trimming took 4 bases from V and 8 from J, leaving 11 bases between them. Per germline, CDR1 MGHRA and CDR2 YSYEKL. The CDR3 extends over 13 amino acids. This specimen belongs to a study of OX40 agonist ivuxolimab in advanced cancers. Study information: Patients were infused with ivuxolimab every 2 weeks at 0.01 to 10 mg/kg.

Assay used: immunoSEQ multiplex PCR; TCRdb lists only in-frame clones, some missing. The sample consists of about 61,000 clones, about 88% of them appearing once. The receptor comes from an adult with an advanced solid tumor such as melanoma, head and neck, liver or kidney cancer. The genes are TRBV4-1 and TRBJ1-4; D not certain. Sample: CD4+ or CD8+ T cells sorted from blood, taken in a trial of the OX40 agonist ivuxolimab. CDR3 in amino acids: CASSPPIEEKLFF. The CDR3 DNA follows: TGCGCCAGCAGCCCCCCGATTGAGGAAAAACTGTTTTTT.